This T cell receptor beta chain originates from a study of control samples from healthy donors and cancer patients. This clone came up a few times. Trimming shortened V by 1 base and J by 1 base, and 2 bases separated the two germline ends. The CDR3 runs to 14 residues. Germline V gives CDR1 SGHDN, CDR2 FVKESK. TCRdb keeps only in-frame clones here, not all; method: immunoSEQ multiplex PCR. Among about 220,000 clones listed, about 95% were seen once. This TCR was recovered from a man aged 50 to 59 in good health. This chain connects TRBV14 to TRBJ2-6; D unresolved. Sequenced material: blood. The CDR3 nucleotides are TGTGCCAGCAGCCAAGGTTCTGGGGCCAACGTCCTGACTTTC. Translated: CASSQGSGANVLTF.